A single sample gave rise to the 25 T cell receptor beta chains below, sequenced in a study of blood T cell repertoires in COVID-19. Assay: immunoSEQ multiplex PCR; the TCRdb copy retains only in-frame clones and omits some. The table lists about 240,000 clones, nearly 90% of them singletons. The sequenced sample consisted of peripheral blood. The receptor set was obtained from a woman aged 30 to 39 with acute or convalescent COVID-19.

This clone was counted once. The V call is TRBV24-1, the J call TRBJ2-2, with D unresolved. Looked up from germline, CDR1 is KGHDR and CDR2 is SFDVKD. This CDR3 spans 13 amino acids. Between the trimmed V and J ends, which lost 2 bases and 7 bases, there was a span of 7 bases. This CDR3 is CATSDYINGELFF. CDR3 sequence (DNA): TGTGCCACCAGTGATTATATTAACGGGGAGCTGTTTTTT.

This clone was seen only a few times. The chain couples TRBV5-4 to TRBJ1-5; D is possibly TRBD1 (5 bases). CDR1 SGHNT and CDR2 YYREEE come from the germline V gene (reference sequence). The CDR3 is 12 amino acids. V lost 1 base and J lost 6, with 5 bases in between. The CDR3 spells CASSLQGQPQHF. CDR3 sequence (DNA): TGTGCCAGCAGCTTGCAGGGTCAGCCCCAGCATTTT.

The chain joins TRBV11-2 to TRBJ2-7; maybe TRBD1 (5 bases). This CDR3 has 13 amino acids. Germline-derived CDR1 and CDR2 are SGHAT and FQNNGV. V lost 3 bases, J lost 3 bases, and 9 bases lay in between. CDR3 in amino acids: CASSLWTIYEQYF. In DNA, the CDR3 is TGTGCCAGCAGCTTGTGGACAATCTACGAGCAGTACTTC.

The J gene is TRBJ2-3, the V gene TRBV29-1, with 13 bases that match TRBD2. The V segment lost 6 bases and the J segment 0 bases; nucleotides outside the gene matches: 3. Germline V gene sequence: CDR1 SQVTM, CDR2 ANQGSEA. CDR3 length equals 15 residues. The CDR3 coding sequence is TGCAGCGTCCGACTAGCGGGAGGTAGCACAGATACGCAGTATTTT. Its translation is CSVRLAGGSTDTQYF.

J is TRBJ1-3 and V is TRBV28, with D maybe TRBD1 (5 bases). The CDR3 has 13 residues. Per the germline V gene, CDR1 is MDHEN and CDR2 is SYDVKM. Trimming removed 10 bases from V and 8 bases from J, with 18 bases in between. This CDR3 reads CATLGQGWDTIYF. The DNA for the CDR3 is TGTGCCACCCTGGGGCAGGGATGGGACACCATATATTTT.

The gene calls are TRBV7-9 and TRBJ1-1; weak D call: TRBD1 (5 bases). CDR3 length equals 13 residues. Per germline, CDR1 SEHNR and CDR2 FQNEAQ (reference sequence). V lost 5 bases, J lost 4 bases, and 11 bases lay in between. CDR3 DNA sequence: TGTGCCAGCAGCCACCAGGGTGGCACTGAAGCTTTCTTT. Translated: CASSHQGGTEAFF.

The chain carries TRBV10-3 and TRBJ2-7; D uncertain. Trimming stripped 0 bases from V and 3 bases from J, with 9 bases between. This CDR3 has 14 residues. The germline V gene has CDR1 ENHRY and CDR2 SYGVKD. This chain's CDR3 is CAISESRQYYEQYF. CDR3 DNA: TGTGCCATCAGTGAGTCTCGACAATACTACGAGCAGTACTTC.

The rearrangement links TRBV18 to TRBJ2-7; 7 positions match TRBD1. Germline assignment: CDR1 KGHSH and CDR2 LQKENI. Germline trimming cut 2 bases from V and 0 bases from J; bases unmatched to any gene: 10. This CDR3 has 17 residues. The CDR3 protein is CASSPTAGGESSYEQYF. In DNA, the CDR3 is TGTGCCAGCTCACCAACGGCAGGGGGTGAAAGCTCCTACGAGCAGTACTTC.

The chain combines TRBV4-3 with TRBJ1-5; no definite D call. The length of the CDR3 is 15 residues. Germline V gene sequence: CDR1 LGHNA, CDR2 YSLEER. Trimming shortened V by 6 bases and J by 0 bases, and 12 bases separated the two germline ends. CDR3 coding DNA: TGCGCCAGCAGAGTCGCGTATTATAGCAATCAGCCCCAGCATTTT. This sequence encodes CASRVAYYSNQPQHF.

This chain connects TRBV19 to TRBJ1-4; D call uncertain. The CDR3 is 14 residues long. Trimming stripped 3 bases from V and 5 bases from J, with 10 bases between. The germline CDR1 and CDR2 sequences are LNHDA and SQIVND (reference sequence). In DNA form, the CDR3 reads TGTGCCAGTAGTATCGCAAGCTTGAATGAAAAACTGTTTTTT. Encoded protein: CASSIASLNEKLFF.

The J gene is TRBJ1-2, the V gene TRBV15; 7 bases are a match to TRBD1. Germline CDR1 is LNHNV and CDR2 is YYDKDF (reference sequence). The CDR3 is 15 amino acids. V dropped 4 bases and J dropped 5; count of bases not matched to a gene: 10. CDR3 coding DNA: TGTGCCACCAGCACTCGACAGGGCAGGGGTTATGGCTACACCTTC. Translating it yields CATSTRQGRGYGYTF.

The V gene is TRBV5-1, the J gene TRBJ2-2; tentatively, D is TRBD2 (5 bases). Trimming shortened V by 3 bases and J by 7 bases, and 19 bases separated the two germline ends. CDR3 length: 16 residues. CDR1 SGHRS and CDR2 YFSETQ come from the germline V gene. The CDR3 bases are TGCGCCAGCAGCTCGACGACGTCCCCCGCGGGCGGGGAGCTGTTTTTT. Protein: CASSSTTSPAGGELFF. Drawing the rest from reference TRBV5-1 and TRBJ2-2, the complete variable domain is KAGVTQTPRYLIKTRGQQVTLSCSPISGHRSVSWYQQTPGQGLQFLFEYFSETQRNKGNFPGRFSGRQFSNSRSEMNVSTLELGDSALYLCASSSTTSPAGGELFFGEGSRLTVL.

The chain uses TRBV13 and TRBJ1-2; TRBD1 might be the D (6 bases). The CDR3 consists of 14 residues. Germline V lookup: CDR1 PRHDT, CDR2 FYEKMQ (reference sequence). Trimming removed 4 bases from V and 6 bases from J, with 15 bases in between. The CDR3 DNA follows: TGTGCCAGCAGCTCCCGGGGGGGGCGGAATGGCTACACCTTC. Amino acid sequence: CASSSRGGRNGYTF.

This rearrangement joins TRBV16 to TRBJ2-7, with D maybe TRBD1 (6 bases). V lost 4 bases to trimming and J lost 1 base, with 11 bases between them. Germline CDR1 reads KGHSY; CDR2 reads FQNENV. This CDR3 has 14 residues. The CDR3 sequence: CASSRSGQSYEQYF. As DNA, the CDR3 is TGTGCCAGCAGCCGATCAGGACAGTCCTACGAGCAGTACTTC.

The chain recombines TRBV2 with TRBJ1-1, with a possible D match to TRBD1 (6 bases). Germline V gene data show CDR1 as SNHLY and CDR2 as FYNNEI. The CDR3 has 14 residues. Trimming shortened V by 5 bases and J by 6 bases, and 16 bases separated the two germline ends. CDR3 in amino acids: CASSPTGWDPEAFF. As DNA, the CDR3 is TGTGCCAGCAGTCCTACAGGGTGGGACCCTGAAGCTTTCTTT.

The V call is TRBV4-2, the J call TRBJ2-2; D might be TRBD2 (7 bases). The germline V gene has CDR1 LGHNA and CDR2 YNFKEQ. The CDR3 runs 15 residues. V lost 2 bases, J lost 4 bases, and 11 bases lay in between. CDR3 residues: CASSQRRGGTGELFF. CDR3 coding DNA: TGTGCCAGCAGCCAACGGAGGGGGGGCACCGGGGAGCTGTTTTTT.

The chain carries TRBV6-5 and TRBJ1-5; 11 positions agree with TRBD1. Losses at the gene ends were 5 bases for V and 5 bases for J; bases not matched to a gene: 5. The germline V gene has CDR1 MNHEY and CDR2 SVGAGI. The CDR3 has 15 amino acids. CDR3 sequence: CASSTGTGGYQPQHF. CDR3 nucleotides: TGTGCCAGCAGTACGGGGACAGGGGGATATCAGCCCCAGCATTTT.

Of note for this clone: At one end the junction does not follow the germline gene, possibly because of a read error. The chain recombines TRBV7-7 with TRBJ2-5, with D tentatively TRBD2 (7 bases). The CDR3 runs to 14 residues. In germline, CDR1 is SSHAT, CDR2 FNYEAQ (reference sequence). The CDR3 DNA reads TGTGCTAGCAACCCTCTAGGGGGAGGGAGGACGCAGTACTTC. Protein product: CASNPLGGGRTQYF.

The rearrangement uses TRBV29-1 and TRBJ2-3, with D possibly matching TRBD2 (6 bases). Germline lookup yields CDR1 SQVTM and CDR2 ANQGSEA. The ends were cut back, 8 bases at V and 6 bases at J, with 15 bases in the middle. This CDR3 is 12 amino acids long. This CDR3 reads CSLAPNSDTQYF. In nucleotides, the CDR3 is TGCAGCCTAGCGCCCAACTCCGATACGCAGTATTTT.

The chain links TRBV24-1 to TRBJ1-4; D call uncertain. This CDR3 has 15 amino acids. Germline assignment: CDR1 KGHDR and CDR2 SFDVKD. Trimming left V 3 bases short and J 7 bases short, with 14 bases between. The CDR3 bases are TGTGCCACCAGTGATAGACACTCAAAAGGTGAAAAACTGTTTTTT. This gives the protein CATSDRHSKGEKLFF.

This chain connects TRBV9 to TRBJ1-2; 8 bases map to TRBD1. Germline CDR1 is SGDLS and CDR2 is YYNGEE. V lost 4 bases to trimming and J lost 4 bases; unmatched junction nucleotides: 12. The CDR3 loop spans 16 amino acids. In DNA form, the CDR3 reads TGTGCCAGCAGCCGTGACCAGGACAGGGTACTCTATGGCTACACCTTC. This sequence encodes CASSRDQDRVLYGYTF. The complete variable domain, with remaining parts taken from reference TRBV9 and TRBJ1-2, reads DSGVTQTPKHLITATGQRVTLRCSPRSGDLSVYWYQQSLDQGLQFLIQYYNGEERAKGNILERFSAQQFPDLHSELNLSSLELGDSALYFCASSRDQDRVLYGYTFGSGTRLTVV.

CDR3 residues: CASSLWAGRNTGELFF. CDR3 nucleotide sequence: TGTGCCAGCAGCCTCTGGGCCGGCCGGAACACCGGGGAGCTGTTTTTT. This chain links TRBV6-2 or TRBV6-3 with TRBJ2-2; no reliable D call. Trimming pared 6 bases from V and 1 base from J, leaving 15 bases between. The V gene's germline CDR1 is MNHEY and CDR2 SVGEGT. There are 16 residues in the CDR3.

The V gene is TRBV18, the J gene TRBJ2-3; 13 nucleotides match TRBD2. Germline CDR1 KGHSH, CDR2 LQKENI. Trimming took 1 base from V and 3 from J; bases not matched to a gene: 10. There are 19 residues in the CDR3. The CDR3 bases are TGTGCCAGCTCACCACTGAGGACTAGCGGGAGTCTGAAGACAGATACGCAGTATTTT. Its protein product is CASSPLRTSGSLKTDTQYF.

This chain links TRBV29-1 with TRBJ1-2; D may be TRBD1 (6 bases). With 6 bases removed from V and 6 bases from J, the gap between germline ends came to 14 bases. The CDR3 length is 12 residues. The germline CDR1 and CDR2 sequences are SQVTM and ANQGSEA. This CDR3 is CSVADKGDGYTF. The CDR3 region has the DNA TGCAGCGTCGCGGACAAGGGGGATGGCTACACCTTC.

This clone was counted only a few times. The chain couples TRBV4-3 to TRBJ2-7; D is unresolved. Germline V CDR1 and CDR2: LGHNA, YSLEER. The CDR3 spans 15 residues. V was trimmed by 1 base and J by 4 bases, leaving 14 bases between them. The CDR3 region has the DNA TGCGCCAGCAGCCAAGTTATCGACTTACCTTACGAGCAGTACTTC. Encoded protein: CASSQVIDLPYEQYF.